The 23 T cell receptor beta chains listed next were all sequenced from one sample in a study of brain T cells in children with intractable seizures. Profiling relied on immunoSEQ multiplex PCR, and the TCRdb table lists in-frame clones only, not all of them. The sample carries about 340,000 clones, roughly 92% recorded once. Time point of the sample: blood from clinic visit 5 months post-surgery; TSC patient then seizure free. The sequences come from peripheral blood, collected roughly 5 months after surgery. These receptors were taken from a boy under three years old with tuberous sclerosis and intractable seizures.

The chain uses TRBV3-1 (or the pseudogene TRBV3-2) and TRBJ2-7; 7 bases are a match to TRBD1. With V trimmed by 3 bases and J by 5 bases, 10 bases remained unmatched. The CDR3 extends over 15 amino acids. From germline, CDR1 is LGHDT and CDR2 YNNKEL (reference sequence). As DNA, the CDR3 is TGTGCCAGCAGCCATACCACAGGGGATTGGGACGAGCAGTACTTC. Translating gives CASSHTTGDWDEQYF.

The chain links TRBV12-3 or TRBV12-4 to TRBJ1-5; weak D call: TRBD1 (5 bases). This CDR3 is 13 amino acids long. The germline V and J ends were trimmed by 7 bases and 7 bases, with 14 bases remaining between them. The DNA of the CDR3 is TGTGCCAGCAACCCCTCCGGGGGGCAGCCCCAGCATTTT. Amino acid sequence: CASNPSGGQPQHF.

There are a few counts of this clone. The rearrangement links TRBV28 to TRBJ1-5; perhaps TRBD1 as D (5 bases). Germline V CDR1 and CDR2: MDHEN, SYDVKM. V was shortened by 2 bases and J by 8 bases, with 13 bases between the two germline ends. This CDR3 is 14 amino acids long. In nucleotides, the CDR3 is TGTGCCAGCAGTTTAGGCTCAGGGTTTGAGCCCCAGCATTTT. Its protein product is CASSLGSGFEPQHF. The variable domain in full, completed from reference TRBV28 and TRBJ1-5, reads DVKVTQSSRYLVKRTGEKVFLECVQDMDHENMFWYRQDPGLGLRLIYFSYDVKMKEKGDIPEGYSVSREKKERFSLILESASTNQTSMYLCASSLGSGFEPQHFGDGTRLSIL.

This rearrangement joins TRBV5-1 to TRBJ1-2, with D possibly TRBD1 on 5 matching bases. Germline V gene data show CDR1 as SGHRS and CDR2 as YFSETQ. V was cut by 1 base and J by 5 bases, with 9 bases left in between. The CDR3 runs to 13 residues. In nucleotides, the CDR3 is TGCGCCAGCAGCTTGCGGGGGATATATGGCTACACCTTC. Translated: CASSLRGIYGYTF.

The chain recombines TRBV2 with TRBJ1-4, with D perhaps TRBD1 (6 bases). Germline values: CDR1 SNHLY, CDR2 FYNNEI. The CDR3 totals 14 residues. V was clipped by 8 bases and J by 7 bases, with 17 bases between them. CDR3 residues: CASSPGAGAEKLFF. CDR3 in DNA: TGTGCCAGCTCCCCTGGGGCAGGGGCTGAAAAACTGTTTTTT.

This clone has just a few counts. CDR3 bases: TGTGCCAGCAGCTTAGGGAAAACTGAAGCTTTCTTT. Translating it yields CASSLGKTEAFF. The genes are TRBV11-2 and TRBJ1-1; D unclear. The V gene's germline CDR1 is SGHAT and CDR2 FQNNGV. CDR3 size: 12 residues. V shed 1 base and J shed 5 bases, with 5 bases lying between them.

The J gene is TRBJ2-7, the V gene TRBV30, with D tentatively TRBD2 (5 bases). Germline values: CDR1 GTSNPN, CDR2 SVGIG (reference sequence). The CDR3 runs 15 residues. V lost 2 bases and J lost 2, with 16 bases in between. CDR3 DNA sequence: TGTGCCTGGAGTAGCGCGACGAGGGCCGCCTACGAGCAGTACTTC. This encodes CAWSSATRAAYEQYF.

This sequence joins TRBV24-1 and TRBJ2-5; D is ambiguous. The germline V gene has CDR1 KGHDR and CDR2 SFDVKD. This CDR3 contains 15 residues. Trimming removed 5 bases from V and 4 bases from J, with 16 bases in between. The CDR3 reads CATSGFQEAPETQYF. Here the CDR3 DNA reads TGTGCCACCAGTGGGTTTCAGGAAGCCCCAGAGACCCAGTACTTC.

The chain recombines TRBV11-2 with TRBJ2-5; possibly TRBD2 for D (6 bases). Deletions cut 5 bases from V and 4 bases from J, with 11 bases between. The CDR3 sequence is 13 residues long. Germline V CDR1 and CDR2: SGHAT, FQNNGV. CDR3 sequence: CASSPSGGETQYF. DNA for the CDR3: TGTGCCAGCAGCCCCTCCGGGGGAGAGACCCAGTACTTC.

The V and J genes are TRBV7-2 and TRBJ2-2, with D perhaps matching TRBD1 or TRBD2 (5 bases each). Germline values: CDR1 SGHTA, CDR2 FQGNSA. V was clipped by 3 bases and J by 6 bases, with 8 bases between them. CDR3 length: 13 residues. The CDR3 protein is CASSFEGPGELFF. The CDR3 region has the DNA TGTGCCAGCAGCTTCGAGGGGCCCGGGGAGCTGTTTTTT.

The gene calls are TRBV29-1 and TRBJ2-3; D gene uncertain. The CDR3 covers 17 residues. The ends were cut back, 0 bases at V and 0 bases at J, with 16 bases in the middle. Germline V gene data show CDR1 as SQVTM and CDR2 as ANQGSEA. CDR3 residues: CSVEDAHYQFSTDTQYF. In nucleotides, the CDR3 is TGCAGCGTTGAAGATGCCCATTACCAGTTCAGCACAGATACGCAGTATTTT.

The chain carries TRBV5-4 and TRBJ1-5; TRBD1 might be the D (5 bases). Germline CDR1 SGHNT, CDR2 YYREEE (reference sequence). The CDR3 length is 15 residues. With 1 base removed from V and 5 bases from J, the gap between germline ends came to 13 bases. CDR3 region: CASSLSQKGDQPQHF. The CDR3 DNA follows: TGTGCCAGCAGCTTGAGCCAAAAAGGGGATCAGCCCCAGCATTTT. Full variable domain (rest looked up from reference TRBV5-4 and TRBJ1-5): ETGVTQSPTHLIKTRGQQVTLRCSSQSGHNTVSWYQQALGQGPQFIFQYYREEENGRGNFPPRFSGLQFPNYSSELNVNALELDDSALYLCASSLSQKGDQPQHFGDGTRLSIL.

The chain recombines TRBV10-3 with TRBJ2-7; D unclear. CDR3 length: 12 residues. CDR1 is ENHRY, CDR2 SYGVKD, per germline. V was shortened by 0 bases and J by 9 bases, with 9 bases between the two germline ends. The CDR3 loop is CAISESVSRQYF. In DNA, the CDR3 is TGTGCCATCAGTGAGTCGGTCAGCAGGCAGTACTTC.

The V and J genes are TRBV5-1 and TRBJ2-7; 8 positions agree with TRBD1. The CDR3 totals 17 residues. Looked up from germline, CDR1 is SGHRS and CDR2 is YFSETQ. V shed 4 bases and J 3 bases; nucleotides not matched to a gene: 15. CDR3 in amino acids: CASSPRDRYIGFYEQYF. The CDR3 nucleotides are TGCGCCAGCAGCCCCCGGGACAGGTATATTGGTTTCTACGAGCAGTACTTC.

The chain couples TRBV29-1 to TRBJ2-7; weak D call: TRBD1 (6 bases). With 4 bases removed from V and 4 bases from J, the gap between germline ends came to 17 bases. The CDR3 totals 14 residues. Per the germline V gene, CDR1 is SQVTM and CDR2 is ANQGSEA. CDR3 sequence reads: CSVVVFWGRYEQYF. The CDR3 region has the DNA TGCAGCGTTGTAGTTTTTTGGGGGCGTTACGAGCAGTACTTC.

The genes are TRBV6-1 and TRBJ1-5, with D possibly being TRBD1 (6 bases). The CDR3 has 17 residues. Germline-derived CDR1 and CDR2 are MNHNS and SASEGT. V was pared by 0 bases and J by 2 bases, with 14 bases between. CDR3: CASSEALTGNGNQPQHF. Here the CDR3 DNA reads TGTGCCAGCAGTGAAGCGCTCACAGGGAATGGCAATCAGCCCCAGCATTTT.

The chain has TRBV30 and TRBJ1-3, with D possibly matching TRBD1 (5 bases). The CDR3 covers 15 residues. The germline CDR1 and CDR2 sequences are GTSNPN and SVGIG (reference sequence). V lost 4 bases to trimming and J lost 3 bases, with 16 bases between them. This CDR3 reads CAWIPGGIRGNTIYF. The CDR3 DNA follows: TGTGCCTGGATACCCGGGGGGATACGTGGAAACACCATATATTTT. Variable domain in full (rest from reference TRBV30 and TRBJ1-3): SQTIHQWPATLVQPVGSPLSLECTVEGTSNPNLYWYRQAAGRGLQLLFYSVGIGQISSEVPQNLSASRPQDRQFILSSKKLLLSDSGFYLCAWIPGGIRGNTIYFGEGSWLTVV.

The table lists this clone with a few counts. The CDR3 DNA reads TGCGCCAGCAGCCAAGGCAGCGGGAGCTCCTACGAGCAGTACTTC. Amino acids: CASSQGSGSSYEQYF. V usage is TRBV4-1 and J usage is TRBJ2-7; 8 bases fit TRBD2. Trimming removed 1 base from V and 0 bases from J; junction bases left unmatched: 2. Germline-derived CDR1 and CDR2 are MGHRA and YSYEKL. This CDR3 spans 15 amino acids.

The chain carries TRBV20-1 and TRBJ1-5; D ambiguous. The CDR3 has 16 amino acids. Germline values: CDR1 DFQATT, CDR2 SNEGSKA (reference sequence). The V and J ends lost 3 bases and 1 base respectively, with 16 bases between them. The CDR3 sequence is CSASHEGMLSNQPQHF. DNA for the CDR3: TGCAGTGCTAGTCACGAAGGGATGTTAAGCAATCAGCCCCAGCATTTT.

V usage is TRBV7-9 and J usage is TRBJ2-7; TRBD1 might be the D (7 bases). The V and J ends lost 5 bases and 4 bases respectively, with 21 bases between them. The CDR3 loop spans 16 amino acids. CDR1 is SEHNR, CDR2 FQNEAQ, per germline (reference sequence). CDR3 loop: CASSDHTTGRFYEQYF. DNA for the CDR3: TGTGCCAGCAGCGACCATACGACAGGGAGGTTTTACGAGCAGTACTTC.

V gene TRBV28 combines with J gene TRBJ2-5, with D possibly being TRBD2 (6 bases). The germline V gene encodes CDR1 MDHEN and CDR2 SYDVKM. The CDR3 runs to 13 residues. Trimming left V 5 bases short and J 2 bases short, with 9 bases between. The CDR3 DNA sequence: TGTGCCAGCAGTCCCCGGGGGCAAGAGACCCAGTACTTC. Protein: CASSPRGQETQYF. Supplemented by reference TRBV28 and TRBJ2-5, the full variable domain reads DVKVTQSSRYLVKRTGEKVFLECVQDMDHENMFWYRQDPGLGLRLIYFSYDVKMKEKGDIPEGYSVSREKKERFSLILESASTNQTSMYLCASSPRGQETQYFGPGTRLLVL.

Here the CDR3 reads CASSLLIGRANVLTF. The CDR3 nucleotides read TGTGCCAGCAGCCTCCTCATTGGCCGAGCCAACGTCCTGACTTTC. This chain joins TRBV3-1 (or the pseudogene TRBV3-2) and TRBJ2-6; D is unclear. CDR3 length: 15 residues. CDR1 is LGHDT, CDR2 YNNKEL, per germline (reference sequence). With 4 bases removed from V and 7 bases from J, the gap between germline ends came to 14 bases.

This chain joins TRBV5-1 and TRBJ2-3; TRBD2 agrees at 10 bases. V lost 2 bases and J lost 0; bases outside the gene matches: 6. CDR3 length equals 17 residues. Germline loops: CDR1 SGHRS, CDR2 YFSETQ. CDR3 in amino acids: CASSFSRTSGSTDTQYF. The CDR3 DNA is TGCGCCAGCAGCTTCTCCCGGACTAGCGGAAGCACAGATACGCAGTATTTT.